This T cell receptor (beta chain) is drawn from a study of blood T cells in healthy people across ages. Study-wide findings and caveats: The authors considered diversity estimates from one million T cells to be underestimates. Shifts in expanded clonotypes may have been confounded by donor CMV status, which was unknown. Strongly correlated with naive T cell percentage was TCR beta diversity.

V lost 3 bases and J 7 bases, leaving 19 bases between the germline ends. This CDR3 spans 16 amino acids. CDR1 is LGHDT, CDR2 YNNKEL, per germline (reference sequence). Through a sample-barcoded 5' primer and a J-beta primer mix, a second PCR was run for about 6 to 11 cycles. Each CDR3 protein is one row after TCRdb ran MiXCR on the 5' RACE reads. The sample has about 830,000 distinct CDR3 sequences, 60% to 80% seen once. This clonotype came up once. The antigen is undetermined. The receptor comes from a man between 25 and 39 years old in good health. The sequenced material came from blood. The chain has TRBV3-1 and TRBJ2-1; maybe TRBD1 (8 bases). Here the CDR3 DNA reads TGTGCCAGCAGCCACGCCAAGGACAGGGAGGGTAATGAGCAGTTCTTC. The encoded protein is CASSHAKDREGNEQFF.